Below, 26 T cell receptor beta chains from the same sample are listed, as sequenced in a study of blood T cell repertoires in COVID-19. Assay used: immunoSEQ multiplex PCR; TCRdb lists only in-frame clones, some missing. Of around 340,000 clones in the sample, 65% to 85% were seen once. The sequenced sample consisted of peripheral blood. The receptor source for this set is a man between 25 and 39 years old with active or convalescent COVID-19.

This chain uses TRBV6-2 or TRBV6-3 with TRBJ2-3; the match to TRBD2 covers 11 bases. Germline CDR1 reads MNHEY; CDR2 reads SVGEGT. This CDR3 contains 16 residues. With V trimmed by 5 bases and J by 2 bases, 6 bases remained unmatched. The CDR3 DNA reads TGTGCCAGCAGTCCACTAGCGGGAGCCCTCACAGATACGCAGTATTTT. Its protein is CASSPLAGALTDTQYF.

This chain connects TRBV5-4 to TRBJ2-7, with 7 bases matching TRBD2. With V trimmed by 4 bases and J by 4 bases, 11 bases remained unmatched. Germline CDR1 is SGHNT and CDR2 is YYREEE (reference sequence). The CDR3 contains 15 residues. In nucleotides, the CDR3 is TGTGCCAGCAGCCCAGGACTAGGAAGAAATTACGAGCAGTACTTC. This sequence encodes CASSPGLGRNYEQYF.

The chain links TRBV24-1 to TRBJ1-5, with D unclear. Germline CDR1 KGHDR, CDR2 SFDVKD. This CDR3 spans 15 amino acids. V was trimmed by 3 bases and J by 3 bases, leaving 11 bases between them. The CDR3, as DNA: TGTGCCACCAGTGATCCCAGGTCGGCCAATCAGCCCCAGCATTTT. Amino acid sequence: CATSDPRSANQPQHF.

In the case of this clone: Other nucleotide sequences in the sample specify the same CDR3. This chain uses TRBV5-1 with TRBJ1-3; a weak D match, TRBD1 (5 bases). Germline-derived CDR1 and CDR2 are SGHRS and YFSETQ. The CDR3 runs to 15 residues. The ends were cut back, 0 bases at V and 3 bases at J, with 10 bases in the middle. This CDR3 reads CASSLAGGSGNTIYF. The CDR3 region has the DNA TGCGCCAGCAGCTTGGCCGGGGGAAGTGGAAACACCATATATTTT.

This chain links TRBV19 with TRBJ2-5; a possible D gene is TRBD1 (6 bases). Deletions cut 5 bases from V and 4 bases from J, with 14 bases between. The germline V gene has CDR1 LNHDA and CDR2 SQIVND (reference sequence). CDR3 length: 14 residues. CDR3 coding DNA: TGTGCCAGTAGTGCCTGGACAGAGAGAGAGACCCAGTACTTC. Translated: CASSAWTERETQYF.

This clone was found a few times. The sample holds other DNA sequences that translate to the same CDR3. V is TRBV5-4 and J is TRBJ1-2, with 8 bases matching TRBD1. CDR3 length equals 13 residues. Trimming removed 0 bases from V and 6 bases from J; junction bases left unmatched: 1. Germline CDR1 is SGHNT and CDR2 is YYREEE (reference sequence). DNA for the CDR3: TGTGCCAGCAGCTTGGTACAGGGGGATGGCTACACCTTC. It specifies CASSLVQGDGYTF.

The chain is built from TRBV12-3 or TRBV12-4 and TRBJ2-1, with 7 nucleotides matching TRBD2. The ends lost 8 bases at V and 15 bases at J; junction bases unmatched: 1. The length of the CDR3 is 8 residues. As DNA, the CDR3 is TGTGCCAGCGGGGGGGGGTTCTTC. The encoded protein is CASGGGFF.

This chain links TRBV4-2 with TRBJ1-2; D is possibly TRBD1 (6 bases). The germline V gene has CDR1 LGHNA and CDR2 YNFKEQ. This CDR3 spans 15 amino acids. V dropped 0 bases and J dropped 14 bases, with 22 bases sitting between them. The CDR3 reads CASSQENHREWVLTF. CDR3 sequence (DNA): TGTGCCAGCAGCCAAGAAAATCACAGGGAGTGGGTATTGACCTTC.

The CDR3 DNA reads TGCGCCAGCAGCCGAGGGCAGACTGAAGCTTTCTTT. This encodes CASSRGQTEAFF. The genes are TRBV5-1 and TRBJ1-1; no reliable D call. The CDR3 is made up of 12 amino acids. CDR1 SGHRS and CDR2 YFSETQ come from the germline V gene. V lost 4 bases to trimming and J lost 5 bases, with 9 bases between them.

The chain is built from TRBV28 and TRBJ2-7; unclear D gene. With 5 bases removed from V and 3 bases from J, the gap between germline ends came to 5 bases. The germline V gene has CDR1 MDHEN and CDR2 SYDVKM. There are 11 residues in the CDR3. CDR3 DNA sequence: TGTGCCAGCAGTGTCATCTACGAGCAGTACTTC. This encodes CASSVIYEQYF.

The chain couples TRBV27 to TRBJ2-1; weak D call: TRBD1 (5 bases). Between the trimmed V and J ends, which lost 6 bases and 0 bases, there was a span of 6 bases. The CDR3 consists of 13 residues. Germline CDR1 MNHEY, CDR2 SMNVEV (reference sequence). CDR3 bases: TGTGCCAGCAGGGGGCTCTCCTACAATGAGCAGTTCTTC. This translates into CASRGLSYNEQFF.

The chain is built from TRBV15 and TRBJ2-3; 9 bases agree with TRBD2. There are 17 residues in the CDR3. The germline CDR1 and CDR2 sequences are LNHNV and YYDKDF (reference sequence). V gave up 1 base and J gave up 2 bases; unmatched junction bases: 7. CDR3 region: CATSRARSGRPTDTQYF. CDR3 bases: TGTGCCACCAGCAGAGCGCGTAGCGGGAGACCCACAGATACGCAGTATTTT.

The V call is TRBV25-1, the J call TRBJ2-3; D remains ambiguous. CDR1 and CDR2 from the germline V gene are MGHDK and SYGVNS. The CDR3 has 13 amino acids. The germline V and J ends were trimmed by 8 bases and 1 base, with 10 bases remaining between them. CDR3 amino acids: CASDVEGTDTQYF. In DNA, the CDR3 is TGTGCCAGCGATGTAGAGGGCACAGATACGCAGTATTTT.

V gene TRBV14 combines with J gene TRBJ2-1, with 9 bases fitting TRBD1. Germline V gene lookup returns CDR1 SGHDN and CDR2 FVKESK. This CDR3 contains 14 residues. V lost 3 bases, J lost 11 bases, and 8 bases stayed unmatched. The CDR3: CASSQRQGGSQQFF. CDR3 nucleotides: TGTGCCAGCAGCCAGAGACAGGGGGGATCTCAGCAGTTCTTC.

The chain combines TRBV28 with TRBJ2-7, with D perhaps matching TRBD2 (6 bases). The ends were cut back, 3 bases at V and 5 bases at J, with 14 bases in the middle. The germline V gene has CDR1 MDHEN and CDR2 SYDVKM. This CDR3 has 14 amino acids. CDR3 DNA: TGTGCCAGCAGTTTGAGGGACTCGAGACACGAGCAGTACTTC. It is translated as CASSLRDSRHEQYF.

CDR3 protein: CASLQGGATYGYTF. For the CDR3, the DNA is TGTGCCAGCTTACAAGGGGGGGCTACTTATGGCTACACCTTC. The chain is built from TRBV2 and TRBJ1-2, with D maybe TRBD1 (6 bases). The CDR3 is made up of 14 amino acids. Germline lookup yields CDR1 SNHLY and CDR2 FYNNEI. The germline V and J ends were trimmed by 8 bases and 5 bases, with 18 bases remaining between them.

This clone was recorded many times. The chain employs TRBV30 and TRBJ1-5; TRBD1 agrees at 7 bases. V was clipped by 3 bases and J by 0 bases; unmatched bases: 2. The CDR3 loop spans 14 amino acids. Germline V gene data show CDR1 as GTSNPN and CDR2 as SVGIG (reference sequence). CDR3 sequence reads: CAWRGQRSNQPQHF. The CDR3 nucleotides read TGTGCCTGGAGGGGACAGCGTAGCAATCAGCCCCAGCATTTT.

This chain links TRBV28 with TRBJ1-2, with 10 positions matching TRBD1. This CDR3 comprises 14 residues. Trimming removed 5 bases from V and 5 bases from J; junction bases left unmatched: 5. Germline V lookup: CDR1 MDHEN, CDR2 SYDVKM. CDR3 coding DNA: TGTGCCAGCAGTCGTGGGGGACAGGGGTATGGCTACACCTTC. Translating gives CASSRGGQGYGYTF.

The chain has TRBV7-6 and TRBJ2-5, with TRBD2 matching over 7 bases. The J segment lost 0 bases and the V segment lost 1 base, leaving 2 bases of the junction unmatched. CDR1 and CDR2 (germline): SGHVS, FNYEAQ. This CDR3 has 15 amino acids. The CDR3 here is CASSLGGGYQETQYF. In nucleotides, the CDR3 is TGTGCCAGCAGCTTAGGGGGGGGGTACCAAGAGACCCAGTACTTC.

The chain employs TRBV9 and TRBJ2-2; D is undetermined. The CDR3 totals 12 residues. Per the germline V gene, CDR1 is SGDLS and CDR2 is YYNGEE. V dropped 0 bases and J dropped 9 bases, with 6 bases sitting between them. The CDR3 sequence is CASSVVGRELFF. The DNA of the CDR3 is TGTGCCAGCAGCGTAGTGGGCAGGGAGCTGTTTTTT.

V usage is TRBV21-1 and J usage is TRBJ1-5; the table's TRBD1 call for D was not verified on the DNA. TRBV21-1 has pseudogene status. The CDR3 is made up of 16 amino acids. CDR3: CASKKGQGVSNQPQHF. The CDR3 nucleotides are TGTGCCAGCAAAAAGGGACAGGGGGTGAGCAATCAGCCCCAGCATTTT.

The genes are TRBV27 and TRBJ1-1, with 9 bases matching TRBD1. The CDR3 runs to 15 residues. J gave up 4 bases and V 5 bases, and 8 bases lay outside the gene matches. CDR1 is MNHEY, CDR2 SMNVEV, per germline (reference sequence). Written as DNA, the CDR3 is TGTGCCAGCAGTCCCCGGACAGGGGAAGGCACTGAAGCTTTCTTT. As protein: CASSPRTGEGTEAFF.

The gene calls are TRBV5-4 and TRBJ1-2; tentative D call: TRBD1 (5 bases). Trimming took 1 base from V and 3 from J, leaving 10 bases between them. Looked up from germline, CDR1 is SGHNT and CDR2 is YYREEE (reference sequence). The CDR3 is 14 amino acids. The DNA for the CDR3 is TGTGCCAGCAGCTTGAGGGTAGGGGACTATGGCTACACCTTC. Translation: CASSLRVGDYGYTF.

The chain is built from TRBV4-2 and TRBJ2-7; D may be TRBD2 (7 bases). V gave up 1 base and J gave up 4 bases, with 11 bases separating them. The germline CDR1 and CDR2 sequences are LGHNA and YNFKEQ. There are 14 residues in the CDR3. The CDR3 DNA is TGTGCCAGCAGCCAAGGGGGGGGCTGGTACGAGCAGTACTTC. Residues: CASSQGGGWYEQYF.

V gene TRBV6-5 combines with J gene TRBJ2-5; 9 bases fit TRBD1. There are 13 residues in the CDR3. Germline V lookup: CDR1 MNHEY, CDR2 SVGAGI. J lost 8 bases, V lost 10 bases, and 11 bases had no gene match. CDR3 in DNA: TGTGCCATCGCCGGCGGACAGGGGATAACCCAGTACTTC. Encoded protein: CAIAGGQGITQYF.

This clone was observed once. The chain employs TRBV9 and TRBJ1-2, with D possibly matching TRBD1 (5 bases). Deletions cut 7 bases from V and 8 bases from J, with 27 bases between. Germline V CDR1 and CDR2: SGDLS, YYNGEE. The CDR3 spans 16 residues. The CDR3 region is CASSGGVRAGLGGYTF. The CDR3 nucleotides read TGTGCCAGCTCCGGAGGGGTGCGTGCCGGTTTAGGCGGCTACACCTTC.